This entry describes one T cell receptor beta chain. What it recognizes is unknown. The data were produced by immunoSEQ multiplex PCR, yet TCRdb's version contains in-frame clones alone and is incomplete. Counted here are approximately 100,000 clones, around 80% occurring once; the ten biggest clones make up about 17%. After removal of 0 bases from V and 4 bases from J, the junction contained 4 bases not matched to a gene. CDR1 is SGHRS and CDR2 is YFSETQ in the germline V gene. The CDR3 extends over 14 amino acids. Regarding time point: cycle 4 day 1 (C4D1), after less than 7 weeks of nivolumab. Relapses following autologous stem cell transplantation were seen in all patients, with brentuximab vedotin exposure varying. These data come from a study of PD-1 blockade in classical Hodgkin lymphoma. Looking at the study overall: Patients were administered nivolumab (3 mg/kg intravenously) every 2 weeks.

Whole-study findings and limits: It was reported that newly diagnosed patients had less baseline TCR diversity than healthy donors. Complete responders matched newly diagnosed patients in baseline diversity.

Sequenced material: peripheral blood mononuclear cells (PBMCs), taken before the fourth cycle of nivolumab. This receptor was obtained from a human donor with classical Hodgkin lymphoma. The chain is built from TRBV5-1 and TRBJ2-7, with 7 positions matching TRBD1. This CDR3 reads CASSLGTGPYEQYF. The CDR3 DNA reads TGCGCCAGCAGCTTGGGGACAGGACCTTACGAGCAGTACTTC.